This entry lists 20 T cell receptor beta chains sequenced from one sample in a study of blood T cell repertoires in COVID-19 (dated by TCRdb to the early 2020s). Library prep was done by the immunoSEQ multiplex PCR assay. This immuneACCESS table, as held by TCRdb, lists in-frame sequences with V and J called but not all clones. Of the missing ones, under half trace to an unresolved V gene in checked studies; the others have no known cause. This sample holds around 62,000 clones; roughly 88% were observed only once. The biggest ten clones account for about 3.8% of the sample. Sequenced sample: peripheral blood. The receptor set was obtained from a human donor in a cohort sampled during active COVID-19.

In this sample, this clone turned up once. The genes are TRBV28 and TRBJ2-7, with D perhaps TRBD1 (6 bases). CDR1 is MDHEN, CDR2 SYDVKM, per germline. This CDR3 is built from 15 residues. Trimming pared 3 bases from V and 3 bases from J, leaving 15 bases between. CDR3 sequence reads: CASSFRQANLYEQYF. CDR3 nucleotides: TGTGCCAGCAGTTTCAGACAGGCAAATCTCTACGAGCAGTACTTC.

This clone was recorded only once. The J gene is TRBJ1-1, the V gene TRBV24-1, with 9 bases lining up with TRBD1. Germline CDR1 and CDR2: KGHDR and SFDVKD. The ends lost 7 bases at V and 4 bases at J; junction bases unmatched: 3. CDR3 length equals 13 residues. CDR3 sequence reads: CATRDRGGTEAFF. CDR3 bases: TGTGCCACCAGGGACAGGGGCGGCACTGAAGCTTTCTTT.

The chain uses TRBV19 and TRBJ2-7, with D unclear. The CDR3 contains 12 residues. The V gene lost 4 bases and the J gene lost 5 bases, with 9 bases spanning the gap. The germline CDR1 and CDR2 sequences are LNHDA and SQIVND (reference sequence). CDR3 residues: CASSTLGNEQYF. The CDR3 DNA reads as TGTGCCAGTAGTACCCTAGGAAACGAGCAGTACTTC.

The chain has TRBV5-6 and TRBJ1-5; TRBD1 aligns across 9 bases. Losses at the gene ends were 3 bases for V and 6 bases for J; bases not matched to a gene: 7. This CDR3 is 15 amino acids long. Germline values: CDR1 SGHDT, CDR2 YYEEEE. The CDR3 coding sequence is TGTGCCAGCAGCTCGACAGGGGGTTTTGGTCAGCCCCAGCATTTT. Protein product: CASSSTGGFGQPQHF.

For the CDR3, the DNA is TGTGCCAGCAGCATTAACAGGGGGAACACTGAAGCTTTCTTT. It yields the protein CASSINRGNTEAFF. The genes are TRBV7-9 and TRBJ1-1; 7 bases fit TRBD1. J gave up 1 base and V 5 bases, and 4 bases lay outside the gene matches. CDR1 is SEHNR and CDR2 is FQNEAQ in the germline V gene (reference sequence). The CDR3 length is 14 residues.

The chain recombines TRBV9 with TRBJ2-3; 7 bases are a match to TRBD1. Trimming took 3 bases from V and 0 from J; bases not matched to a gene: 4. This CDR3 is built from 15 residues. The germline V gene encodes CDR1 SGDLS and CDR2 YYNGEE. The CDR3 protein is CASSALTGSTDTQYF. The CDR3 bases are TGTGCCAGCAGCGCCCTGACAGGGAGCACAGATACGCAGTATTTT.

This chain uses TRBV4-1 with TRBJ1-2, with TRBD1 as a possible D gene (5 bases). Between the trimmed V and J ends, which lost 1 base and 8 bases, there was a span of 14 bases. The germline V gene has CDR1 MGHRA and CDR2 YSYEKL. The CDR3 has 14 amino acids. CDR3 loop: CASSQVGGVGGYTF. The CDR3 DNA follows: TGCGCCAGCAGCCAAGTAGGAGGGGTAGGGGGCTACACCTTC.

The rearrangement uses TRBV4-2 and TRBJ2-7, with a weak D call TRBD2 (5 bases). From germline, CDR1 is LGHNA and CDR2 YNFKEQ. The CDR3 extends over 15 amino acids. The V end was cut by 0 bases, the J end by 3 bases, with 12 bases between. CDR3 sequence (DNA): TGTGCCAGCAGCCAAGAAAGAGAGGGCCGCTACGAGCAGTACTTC. This encodes CASSQEREGRYEQYF.

The V and J genes are TRBV28 and TRBJ2-3; possibly TRBD1 for D (6 bases). V lost 4 bases, J lost 0 bases, and 11 bases lay in between. Germline-derived CDR1 and CDR2 are MDHEN and SYDVKM. The CDR3 totals 15 residues. CDR3 DNA: TGTGCCAGCAGTTCCGGACAGTCTAGCACAGATACGCAGTATTTT. It encodes CASSSGQSSTDTQYF.

The chain has TRBV3-1 (or the pseudogene TRBV3-2) and TRBJ2-1, with 10 bases aligning to TRBD1. The CDR3 is made up of 16 amino acids. The trim removed 5 bases at V and 3 bases at J, leaving 7 bases unmatched. CDR1 LGHDT and CDR2 YNNKEL come from the germline V gene (reference sequence). The CDR3 loop is CASSLPGTGVYNEQFF. The CDR3 DNA reads as TGTGCCAGCAGCTTACCCGGGACAGGGGTCTACAATGAGCAGTTCTTC.

J is TRBJ1-1 and V is TRBV30; 7 positions agree with TRBD1. Per germline, CDR1 GTSNPN and CDR2 SVGIG (reference sequence). V shed 0 bases and J 8 bases; nucleotides not matched to a gene: 3. The CDR3 consists of 12 residues. The CDR3 DNA sequence: TGTGCCTGGAGTGTCCACAGGGGAGAAGCTTTCTTT. Its translation: CAWSVHRGEAFF.

The chain is built from TRBV19 and TRBJ1-5, with unresolved D. The CDR3 extends over 15 amino acids. Germline lookup yields CDR1 LNHDA and CDR2 SQIVND (reference sequence). The V end was cut by 10 bases, the J end by 3 bases, with 19 bases between. In DNA form, the CDR3 reads TGTGCCACGGCTCGGAGGGCCCTAGACAATCAGCCCCAGCATTTT. This gives the protein CATARRALDNQPQHF.

The chain recombines TRBV18 with TRBJ2-1, with D unresolved. V gave up 3 bases and J gave up 4 bases, with 13 bases separating them. The V gene's germline CDR1 is KGHSH and CDR2 LQKENI. There are 15 residues in the CDR3. The CDR3 sequence: CASSPVGVRYNEQFF. In DNA form, the CDR3 reads TGTGCCAGCTCACCTGTGGGTGTGAGGTACAATGAGCAGTTCTTC.

This clone occurred a few times. This chain joins TRBV9 and TRBJ2-2; D ambiguous. Deletions cut 3 bases from V and 1 base from J, with 7 bases between. This CDR3 has 14 amino acids. Germline CDR1 SGDLS, CDR2 YYNGEE. The CDR3 is CASSDEVNTGELFF. The DNA of the CDR3 is TGTGCCAGCAGCGACGAGGTGAACACCGGGGAGCTGTTTTTT.

The J gene is TRBJ2-3, the V gene TRBV14, with 8 bases aligning to TRBD2. The CDR3 runs 16 residues. The V segment lost 1 base and the J segment 2 bases; nucleotides outside the gene matches: 5. Looked up from germline, CDR1 is SGHDN and CDR2 is FVKESK. This chain's CDR3 is CASSQGGLGPTDTQYF. Written as DNA, the CDR3 is TGTGCCAGCAGCCAAGGGGGACTAGGACCCACAGATACGCAGTATTTT.

Only a few counts were recorded for this clone. This CDR3 is CASSYDRVGQPQHF. The CDR3 bases are TGTGCCAGCAGTTACGACAGGGTGGGTCAGCCCCAGCATTTT. The chain joins TRBV6-5 to TRBJ1-5, with 7 bases identical to TRBD1. J lost 6 bases, V lost 2 bases, and 4 bases had no gene match. The CDR3 is 14 amino acids. Germline CDR1 and CDR2: MNHEY and SVGAGI.

The chain uses TRBV6-2 or TRBV6-3 and TRBJ2-1, with 7 positions matching TRBD2. J lost 8 bases, V lost 2 bases, and 6 bases had no gene match. The length of the CDR3 is 14 residues. CDR1 is MNHEY, CDR2 SVGEGT, per germline. The CDR3 reads CASSYPGRLYEQFF. The CDR3 DNA reads TGTGCCAGCAGTTACCCCGGGAGGTTATATGAGCAGTTCTTC.

This chain connects TRBV5-6 to TRBJ2-7; 8 bases align to TRBD1. V shed 4 bases, J shed 3 bases, and the junction held 6 bases outside the gene matches. This CDR3 contains 14 residues. Germline V CDR1 and CDR2: SGHDT, YYEEEE. The CDR3 is CASSLGQEVYEQYF. CDR3 nucleotides: TGTGCCAGCAGCCTGGGACAGGAAGTCTACGAGCAGTACTTC. Looking up the rest from reference TRBV5-6 and TRBJ2-7 gives the full variable domain: DAGVTQSPTHLIKTRGQQVTLRCSPKSGHDTVSWYQQALGQGPQFIFQYYEEEERQRGNFPDRFSGHQFPNYSSELNVNALLLGDSALYLCASSLGQEVYEQYFGPGTRLTVT.

The sample holds a few counts of this clone. The chain links TRBV4-1 to TRBJ2-7; TRBD1 agrees at 9 bases. Trimming took 4 bases from V and 6 from J; bases not matched to a gene: 10. Germline-derived CDR1 and CDR2 are MGHRA and YSYEKL. The CDR3 has 15 amino acids. CDR3 coding DNA: TGCGCCAGCAGCCCCCTTCGACAGGGGGTCGGCGAGCAGTACTTC. Its protein is CASSPLRQGVGEQYF.

This clone was seen a few times. The chain uses TRBV28 and TRBJ1-1; tentative D call: TRBD1 (6 bases). In germline, CDR1 is MDHEN, CDR2 SYDVKM. V lost 7 bases to trimming and J lost 1 base, with 16 bases between them. The CDR3 spans 15 residues. The CDR3 protein is CASTLTGIRNTEAFF. CDR3 in DNA: TGTGCCAGCACCCTCACAGGGATAAGGAACACTGAAGCTTTCTTT.